A single sample gave rise to the 2 T cell receptor beta chains below, sequenced in a study of blood T cell repertoires in COVID-19. The repertoire was sequenced with immunoSEQ multiplex PCR; TCRdb's copy has only in-frame clones and lacks some. The data show some 230,000 clones, with roughly four fifths seen just once and over 14% held by the top ten. The specimen was PBMCs or T cells enriched from blood (not recorded which). All receptors derive from a man between 35 and 55 years old who had recovered from COVID-19.

This clone was seen just once. The gene calls are TRBV29-1 and TRBJ1-5; D is perhaps TRBD1 (5 bases). V was shortened by 0 bases and J by 7 bases, with 13 bases between the two germline ends. In germline, CDR1 is SQVTM, CDR2 ANQGSEA. This CDR3 is 14 amino acids long. CDR3 sequence (DNA): TGCAGCGTTGAAGAGTCTGGGGCAGGGCAGCCCCAGCATTTT. Translating gives CSVEESGAGQPQHF.

The V and J genes are TRBV24-1 and TRBJ2-3; the D is unclear. CDR1 and CDR2 (germline): KGHDR, SFDVKD. V lost 4 bases, J lost 0 bases, and 7 bases lay in between. The CDR3 runs to 14 residues. CDR3 DNA: TGTGCCACCAGTGACCCCCGGAGCACAGATACGCAGTATTTT. It translates to CATSDPRSTDTQYF.